A selection of T cell receptor beta chains follows, all from one sample in a study of T-cell reconstitution after alpha-beta-depleted transplantation in children. Each CDR3 protein is one row after TCRdb ran MiXCR on the PCR reads. The table lists approximately 1,000,000 distinct CDR3 sequences, about 29% of them singletons. The sample was PBMCs, mostly from graft donor cells, taken 360 days after TCRalphabeta/CD19-depleted stem cell transplant. The source is a boy younger than two who had a stem cell transplant for SCID, so the T cells may come from the graft donor. Each CDR3 is given with its conserved first and last residue. A D gene is named only where the DNA matches it firmly. Size is stated for part of the rows, as once, few or many counts, or as a class when the clone is expanded.

abundance | d_gene | j_gene | v_gene | CDR3nt | CDR3aa
NA | TRBD1 | TRBJ2-1 | TRBV20-1 | TGCAGTGCTGAGGGGACAGGGGGTATCAATGAGCAGTTCTTC | CSAEGTGGINEQFF
NA | NA | TRBJ2-3 | TRBV30 | TGTGCCTGGAGTGTATTAGCTAGCACAGATACGCAGTATTTT | CAWSVLASTDTQYF
NA | NA | TRBJ1-3 | TRBV15 | TGTGCCACCGGGTCTGGAAACACCATATATTTT | CATGSGNTIYF
NA | NA | TRBJ1-1 | TRBV3-1 | TGTGCCAGCAGTGCCAGACGGGTCATGAACACTGAAGCTTTCTTT | CASSARRVMNTEAFF
NA | NA | TRBJ2-5 | TRBV5-1 | TGCGCCAGCAGCGCTCCACAGGACCAAGAGACCCAGTACTTC | CASSAPQDQETQYF
few | NA | TRBJ1-5 | TRBV20-1 | TGCAGTGCTGGACCCCCGGGGTCCACTAGCAATCAGCCCCAGCATTTT | CSAGPPGSTSNQPQHF
few | NA | TRBJ2-3 | TRBV20-1 | TGCAGTGCTAGGGTCGGCTCCAGATTCCAAGATACGCAGTATTTT | CSARVGSRFQDTQYF
NA | TRBD2 | TRBJ2-7 | TRBV12-3/TRBV12-4 | TGTGCCAGCAGCCCGGGGGGTCGGGTCGAGCAGTACTTC | CASSPGGRVEQYF
few | NA | TRBJ2-7 | TRBV20-1 | TGCAGTGCTGGGGGCTGGACGGCAGCCTGGGGAAGCGAGCAGTACTTC | CSAGGWTAAWGSEQYF
NA | NA | TRBJ2-5 | TRBV7-8 | TGTGCCAGCAGCGCCCGGGACTTGGGTGTATCGGAACAAGAGACCCAGTACTTC | CASSARDLGVSEQETQYF
NA | TRBD1 | TRBJ1-2 | TRBV2 | TGTGCCAGCCCCGGCTGGACAGGGTATCCGTTTGCTGCTAACTATGGCTACACCTTC | CASPGWTGYPFAANYGYTF
NA | NA | TRBJ2-7 | TRBV18 | TGTGCCAGCTCACGTTCATTCGGGGATGAGCAGTACTTC | CASSRSFGDEQYF
few | NA | TRBJ1-4 | TRBV7-2 | TGTGCCAGCAGCTTAATGCAGGGTGAAAAACTGTTTTTT | CASSLMQGEKLFF
NA | NA | TRBJ2-5 | TRBV12-3/TRBV12-4 | TGTGCCAGCAGTTTAGATGGGGGGGCTTTTGAGACCCAGTACTTC | CASSLDGGAFETQYF
few | NA | TRBJ1-1 | TRBV25-1 | TGTGCCAGCAGTGAAGTGAACACTGAAGCTTTCTTT | CASSEVNTEAFF
NA | NA | TRBJ2-2 | TRBV9 | TGTGCCAGCAGCGTAGGAGCGGACACCGGGGAGCTGTTTTTT | CASSVGADTGELFF
NA | TRBD2 | TRBJ2-2 | TRBV12-3/TRBV12-4 | TGTGCCAGCAGTTTAGCGTCAGCGGGAACCGGGGAGCTGTTTTTT | CASSLASAGTGELFF
few | NA | TRBJ2-7 | TRBV5-1 | TGCGCCAGCAGCCCGACCCCGGGGCCCTCCTACGAGCAGTACTTC | CASSPTPGPSYEQYF
NA | TRBD2 | TRBJ2-3 | TRBV12-3/TRBV12-4 | TGTGCCAGCAGTTCTCAGGTTCCTTACGGGGGGGTCGTCCCTGTGGATACGCAGTATTTT | CASSSQVPYGGVVPVDTQYF
few | TRBD1 | TRBJ2-5 | TRBV11-2 | TGTGCCAGCAGCGTCGACAGGGGCGAAGGGACCCAGTACTTC | CASSVDRGEGTQYF
NA | NA | TRBJ2-5 | TRBV12-3/TRBV12-4 | TGTGCCAGCAGCTACACTGAACAGGGTCCGGAGACCCAGTACTTC | CASSYTEQGPETQYF
few | NA | TRBJ2-6 | TRBV6-1 | TGCGGGCTGGGGAGGCTGTCTGGGGCCAACGTCCTGACTTTC | CGLGRLSGANVLTF
few | NA | TRBJ2-3 | TRBV7-2 | TGTGCCAGCAGCTTACTCTTTGTAGCCGGCGCAGATACGCAGTATTTT | CASSLLFVAGADTQYF
few | NA | TRBJ2-1 | TRBV20-1 | TGCAGTGCTCGGGCAGACTACAATGAGCAGTTCTTC | CSARADYNEQFF
NA | NA | TRBJ1-2 | TRBV29-1 | TGCAGCGTTACCGGACAGCTGGGCTACACCTTC | CSVTGQLGYTF
NA | TRBD1 | TRBJ2-5 | TRBV12-3/TRBV12-4 | TGTGCCAGCAGCCCAGGGGGCGCAGGGAGGACGGAGACCCAGTACTTC | CASSPGGAGRTETQYF
NA | TRBD1 | TRBJ1-1 | TRBV5-1 | TGCGCCAGCAGCTTCATAGGTGAGGGGGCGGGTGAAGCTTTCTTT | CASSFIGEGAGEAFF
NA | NA | TRBJ1-1 | TRBV5-1 | TGCGCCAGCCAAGGGGTTGGGGGCGGCACTGAAGCTTTCTTT | CASQGVGGGTEAFF